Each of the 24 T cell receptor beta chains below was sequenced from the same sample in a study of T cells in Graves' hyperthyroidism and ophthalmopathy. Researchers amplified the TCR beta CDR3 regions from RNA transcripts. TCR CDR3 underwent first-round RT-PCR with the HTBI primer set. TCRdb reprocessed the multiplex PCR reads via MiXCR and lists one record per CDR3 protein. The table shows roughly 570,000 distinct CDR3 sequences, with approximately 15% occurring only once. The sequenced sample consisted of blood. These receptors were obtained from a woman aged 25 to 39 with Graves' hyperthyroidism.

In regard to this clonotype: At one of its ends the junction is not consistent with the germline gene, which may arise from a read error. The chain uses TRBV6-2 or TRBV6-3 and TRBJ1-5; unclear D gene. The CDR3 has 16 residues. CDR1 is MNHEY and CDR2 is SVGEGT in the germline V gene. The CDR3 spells CASSYRAVAANQPRHF. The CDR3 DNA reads TGTGCCAGCAGTTACCGGGCTGTGGCGGCCAATCAGCCCCGGCATTTT.

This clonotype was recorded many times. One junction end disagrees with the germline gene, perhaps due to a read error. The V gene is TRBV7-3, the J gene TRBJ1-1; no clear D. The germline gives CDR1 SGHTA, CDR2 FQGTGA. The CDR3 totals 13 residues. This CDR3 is CASRLSQDTEAFF. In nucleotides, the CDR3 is TGTGCCAGCAGATTAAGCCAGGACACTGAAGCTTTCTTT. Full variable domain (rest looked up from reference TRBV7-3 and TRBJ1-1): GAGVSQTPSNKVTEKGKYVELRCDPISGHTALYWYRQSLGQGPEFLIYFQGTGAADDSGLPNDRFFAVRPEGSVSTLKIQRTERGDSAVYLCASRLSQDTEAFFGQGTRLTVV.

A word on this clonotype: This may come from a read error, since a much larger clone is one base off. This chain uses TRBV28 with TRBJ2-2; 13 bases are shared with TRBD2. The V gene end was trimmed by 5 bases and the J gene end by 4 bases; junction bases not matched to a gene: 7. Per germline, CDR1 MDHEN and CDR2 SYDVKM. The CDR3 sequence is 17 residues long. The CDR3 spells CASSPGLAGVGTGELFF. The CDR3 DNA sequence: TGTGCCAGCAGTCCCGGACTAGCGGGAGTGGGCACCGGGGAGCTGTTTTTT.

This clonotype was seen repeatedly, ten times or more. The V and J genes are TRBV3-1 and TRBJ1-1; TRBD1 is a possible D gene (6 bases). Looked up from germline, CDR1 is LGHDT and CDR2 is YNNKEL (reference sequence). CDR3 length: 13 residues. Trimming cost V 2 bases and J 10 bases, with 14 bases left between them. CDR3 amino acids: CASSQSRDIGAFF. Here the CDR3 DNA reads TGTGCCAGCAGCCAATCCCGGGACATCGGAGCTTTCTTT. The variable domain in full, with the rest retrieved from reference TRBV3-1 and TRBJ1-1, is DTAVSQTPKYLVTQMGNDKSIKCEQNLGHDTMYWYKQDSKKFLKIMFSYNNKELIINETVPNRFSPKSPDKAHLNLHINSLELGDSAVYFCASSQSRDIGAFFGQGTRLTVV.

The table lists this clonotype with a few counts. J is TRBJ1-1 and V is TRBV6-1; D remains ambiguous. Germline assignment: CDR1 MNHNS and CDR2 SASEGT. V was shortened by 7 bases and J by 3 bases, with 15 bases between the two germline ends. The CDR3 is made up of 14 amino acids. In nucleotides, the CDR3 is TGTGCCAGCACCCGCGGAGGCGACCACACTGAAGCTTTCTTT. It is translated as CASTRGGDHTEAFF.

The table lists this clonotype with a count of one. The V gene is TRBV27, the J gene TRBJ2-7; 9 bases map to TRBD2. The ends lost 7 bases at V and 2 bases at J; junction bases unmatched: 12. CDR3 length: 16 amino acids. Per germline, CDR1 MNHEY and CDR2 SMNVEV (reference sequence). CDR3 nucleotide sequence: TGTGCCAGCACCCCTAGCTTTAGCGGGAGTCCCTACGAGCAGTACTTC. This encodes CASTPSFSGSPYEQYF.

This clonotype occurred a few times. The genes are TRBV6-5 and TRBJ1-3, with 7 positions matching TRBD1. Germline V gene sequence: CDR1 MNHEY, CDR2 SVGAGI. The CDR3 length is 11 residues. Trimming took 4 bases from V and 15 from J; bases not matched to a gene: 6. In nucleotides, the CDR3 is TGTGCCAGCAGTTCGACAGGGCACCGATATTTT. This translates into CASSSTGHRYF.

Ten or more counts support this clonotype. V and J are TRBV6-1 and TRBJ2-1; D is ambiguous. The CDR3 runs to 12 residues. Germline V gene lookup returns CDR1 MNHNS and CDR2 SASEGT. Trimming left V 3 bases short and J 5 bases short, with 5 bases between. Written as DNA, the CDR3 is TGTGCCAGCAGTGATACAGACAATGAGCAGTTCTTC. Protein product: CASSDTDNEQFF.

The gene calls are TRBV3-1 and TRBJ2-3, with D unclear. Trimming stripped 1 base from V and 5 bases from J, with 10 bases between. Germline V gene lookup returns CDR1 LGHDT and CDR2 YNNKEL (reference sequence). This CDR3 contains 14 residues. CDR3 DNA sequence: TGTGCCAGCAGCCAAGGGGCAGGTCGAGATACGCAGTATTTT. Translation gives CASSQGAGRDTQYF.

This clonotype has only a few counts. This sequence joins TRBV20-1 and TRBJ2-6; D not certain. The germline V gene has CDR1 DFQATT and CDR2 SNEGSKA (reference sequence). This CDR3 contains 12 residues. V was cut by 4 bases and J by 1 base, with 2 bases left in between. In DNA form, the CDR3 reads TGCAGTGCTACGTCTGGGGCCAACGTCCTGACTTTC. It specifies CSATSGANVLTF.

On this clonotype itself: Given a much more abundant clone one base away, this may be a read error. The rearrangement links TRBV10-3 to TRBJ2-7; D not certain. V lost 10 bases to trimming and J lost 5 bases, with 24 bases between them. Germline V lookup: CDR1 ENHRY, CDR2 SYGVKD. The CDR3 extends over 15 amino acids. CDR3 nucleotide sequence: TGTGCCAGCAGAAAGGAACGTTTGGTGTCTCACGAGCAGTACTTC. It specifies CASRKERLVSHEQYF.

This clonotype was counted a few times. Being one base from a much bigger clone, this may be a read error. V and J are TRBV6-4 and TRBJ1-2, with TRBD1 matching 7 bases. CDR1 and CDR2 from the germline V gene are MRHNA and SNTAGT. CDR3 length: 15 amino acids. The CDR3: CASSPGQAFGGGHTF. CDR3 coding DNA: TGTGCCAGCAGTCCAGGACAGGCATTCGGGGGTGGCCACACCTTC.

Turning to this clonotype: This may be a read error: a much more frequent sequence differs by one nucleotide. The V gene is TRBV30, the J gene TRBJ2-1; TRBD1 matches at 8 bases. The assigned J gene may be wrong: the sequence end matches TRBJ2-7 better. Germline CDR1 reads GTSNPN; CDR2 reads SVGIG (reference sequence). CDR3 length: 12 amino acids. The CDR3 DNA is TGTGCCTGGGAACAGGGGGGCGATGAGCAGTACTTC. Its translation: CAWEQGGDEQYF.

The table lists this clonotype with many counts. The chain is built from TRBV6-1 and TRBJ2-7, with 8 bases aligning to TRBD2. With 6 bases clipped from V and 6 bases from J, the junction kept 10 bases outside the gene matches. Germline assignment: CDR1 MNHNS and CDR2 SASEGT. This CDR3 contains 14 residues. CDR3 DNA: TGTGCCAGCAGCCCTTCGAGCGGGAGATCCGAGCAGTACTTC. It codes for CASSPSSGRSEQYF.

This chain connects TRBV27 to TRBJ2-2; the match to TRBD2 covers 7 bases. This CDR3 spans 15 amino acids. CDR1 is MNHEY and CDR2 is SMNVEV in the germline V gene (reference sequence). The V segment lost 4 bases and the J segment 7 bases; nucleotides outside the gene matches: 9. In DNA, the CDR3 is TGTGCCAGCAGTTACGCGGGAGAGGGCTTCGGGGAGCTGTTTTTT. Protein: CASSYAGEGFGELFF.

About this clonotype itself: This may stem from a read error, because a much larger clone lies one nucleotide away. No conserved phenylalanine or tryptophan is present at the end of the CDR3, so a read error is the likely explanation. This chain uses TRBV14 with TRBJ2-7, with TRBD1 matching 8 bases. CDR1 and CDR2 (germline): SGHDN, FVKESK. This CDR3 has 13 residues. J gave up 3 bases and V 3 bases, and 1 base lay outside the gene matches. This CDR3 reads CASSHGQGYEQYL. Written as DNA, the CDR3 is TGTGCCAGCAGCCATGGACAGGGCTACGAGCAGTACCTC.

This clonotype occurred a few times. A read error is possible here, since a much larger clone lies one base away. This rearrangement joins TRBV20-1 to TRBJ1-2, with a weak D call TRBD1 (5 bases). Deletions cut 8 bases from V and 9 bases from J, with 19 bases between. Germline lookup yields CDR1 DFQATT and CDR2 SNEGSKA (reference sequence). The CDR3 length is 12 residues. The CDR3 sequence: CSIPGRAYSYTF. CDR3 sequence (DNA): TGCAGTATCCCGGGACGGGCATATAGCTACACCTTC.

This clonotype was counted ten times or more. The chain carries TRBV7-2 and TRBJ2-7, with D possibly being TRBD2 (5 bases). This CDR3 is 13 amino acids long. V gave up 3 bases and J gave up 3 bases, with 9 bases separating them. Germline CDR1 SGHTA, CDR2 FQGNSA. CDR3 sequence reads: CASSFAGLYEQYF. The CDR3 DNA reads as TGTGCCAGCAGCTTCGCGGGTCTCTACGAGCAGTACTTC.

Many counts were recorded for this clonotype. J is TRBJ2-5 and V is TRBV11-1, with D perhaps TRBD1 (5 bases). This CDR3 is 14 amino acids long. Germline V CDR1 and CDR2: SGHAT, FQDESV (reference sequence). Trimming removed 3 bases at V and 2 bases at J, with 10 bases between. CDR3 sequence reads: CASSFATAQETQYF. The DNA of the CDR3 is TGTGCCAGCAGCTTTGCGACAGCACAAGAGACCCAGTACTTC.

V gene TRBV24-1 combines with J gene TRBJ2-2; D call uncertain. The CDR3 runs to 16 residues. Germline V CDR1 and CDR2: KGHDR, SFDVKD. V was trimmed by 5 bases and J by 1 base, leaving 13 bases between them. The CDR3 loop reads CATSGTGPKNTGELFF. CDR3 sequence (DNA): TGTGCCACCAGTGGAACGGGTCCCAAGAACACCGGGGAGCTGTTTTTT.

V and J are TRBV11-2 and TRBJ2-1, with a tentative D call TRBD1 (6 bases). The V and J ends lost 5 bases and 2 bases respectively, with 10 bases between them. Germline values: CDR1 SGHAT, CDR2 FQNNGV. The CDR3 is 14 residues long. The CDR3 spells CASSGGGAYNEQFF. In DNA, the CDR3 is TGTGCCAGCAGCGGGGGCGGTGCCTACAATGAGCAGTTCTTC.

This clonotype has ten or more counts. The CDR3: CAISGGGAYEQYF. The CDR3 nucleotides read TGTGCCATCAGTGGGGGCGGGGCCTACGAGCAGTACTTC. The chain is built from TRBV10-3 and TRBJ2-7; D perhaps matches TRBD2 (6 bases). CDR3 size: 13 residues. V lost 4 bases and J lost 2, with 9 bases in between. Germline CDR1 is ENHRY and CDR2 is SYGVKD.

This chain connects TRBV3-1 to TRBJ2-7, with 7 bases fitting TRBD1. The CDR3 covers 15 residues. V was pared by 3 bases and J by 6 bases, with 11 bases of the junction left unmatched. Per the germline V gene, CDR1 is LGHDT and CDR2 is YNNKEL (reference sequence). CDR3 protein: CASSQTGRLAAEQYF. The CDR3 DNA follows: TGTGCCAGCAGCCAGACAGGGCGGTTAGCAGCCGAGCAGTACTTC.

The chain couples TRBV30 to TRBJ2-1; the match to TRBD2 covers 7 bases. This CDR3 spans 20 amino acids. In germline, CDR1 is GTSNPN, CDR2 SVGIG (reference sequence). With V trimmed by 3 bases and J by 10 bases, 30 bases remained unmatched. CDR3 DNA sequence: TGTGCCTGGAGCCCAGAGGTCAAGCGGGATAGCTGGTCGGTCATCGGGGAGCAGTTCTTC. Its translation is CAWSPEVKRDSWSVIGEQFF.